The next 18 T cell receptor beta chains were all read from a single sample in a study of T cells in Graves' hyperthyroidism and ophthalmopathy. TCR beta CDR3 region amplification was performed from RNA transcripts. The study used the HTBI primer set for a first-round RT-PCR of the TCR CDR3. Using its own MiXCR run on the multiplex PCR reads, TCRdb lists one record per CDR3 protein. The profile covers approximately 400,000 distinct CDR3 sequences, with approximately 25% appearing a single time and less than 75% taken by the ten largest. The sequenced sample was blood. These receptors were obtained from a man between 45 and 60 years old with Graves' hyperthyroidism.

This clonotype appeared many times. This chain connects TRBV20-1 to TRBJ2-5, with D uncertain. Between the trimmed V and J ends, which lost 6 bases and 2 bases, there was a span of 10 bases. The length of the CDR3 is 12 residues. CDR1 and CDR2 (germline): DFQATT, SNEGSKA (reference sequence). CDR3 nucleotide sequence: TGCAGTGCGACCCAGGATCAAGAGACCCAGTACTTC. Amino acid sequence: CSATQDQETQYF.

J is TRBJ1-2 and V is TRBV6-2 or TRBV6-3, with 9 bases matching TRBD1. The CDR3 is made up of 13 amino acids. V lost 10 bases and J lost 2; bases outside the gene matches: 5. The germline V gene has CDR1 MNHEY and CDR2 SVGEGT. CDR3: CANSGTGNYGYTF. The CDR3 DNA follows: TGTGCCAACTCCGGGACAGGGAACTATGGCTACACCTTC.

This chain uses TRBV6-5 with TRBJ2-1; unclear D gene. Germline lookup yields CDR1 MNHEY and CDR2 SVGAGI. This CDR3 region has 14 residues. V was cut by 5 bases and J by 7 bases, with 15 bases left in between. The CDR3 sequence is CASSIQRSRNEQFF. The CDR3 bases are TGTGCCAGCAGTATACAGAGATCAAGAAATGAGCAGTTCTTC.

There are a few counts of this clonotype. The genes are TRBV20-1 and TRBJ2-4; 10 bases match TRBD1. The germline V gene has CDR1 DFQATT and CDR2 SNEGSKA (reference sequence). There are 16 residues in the CDR3. V trimming: 3 bases; J trimming: 6 bases; junction bases outside the gene matches: 11. CDR3 protein: CSASPPSTGGRNIQYF. The CDR3 DNA reads TGCAGTGCTAGTCCCCCTTCGACAGGGGGCAGAAACATTCAGTACTTC.

Details on this clonotype: A much more abundant neighbour one base away suggests this may be a read error. The chain uses TRBV5-1 and TRBJ2-3, with TRBD2 identical over 9 bases. Germline CDR1 reads SGHRS; CDR2 reads YFSETQ. This CDR3 is 13 amino acids long. In nucleotides, the CDR3 is TGCGCCAGCAGGACTAGCGGAGGAGATACGCAGTGTTTT. Translated, it gives CASRTSGGDTQCF.

V usage is TRBV9 and J usage is TRBJ1-1, with TRBD1 identical over 7 bases. The CDR3 is 14 residues long. V dropped 4 bases and J dropped 3; count of bases not matched to a gene: 6. Germline V gene data show CDR1 as SGDLS and CDR2 as YYNGEE. CDR3 bases: TGTGCCAGCAGCCACCACGGGACAGACACTGAAGCTTTCTTT. It encodes CASSHHGTDTEAFF.

In this sample, this clonotype turned up a few times. The gene calls are TRBV4-2 and TRBJ2-7; tentative D call: TRBD2 (5 bases). The length of the CDR3 is 15 residues. V was cut by 1 base and J by 6 bases, with 16 bases left in between. Looked up from germline, CDR1 is LGHNA and CDR2 is YNFKEQ. CDR3 loop: CASSQGTGMSGEQYF. The CDR3 nucleotides read TGTGCCAGCAGCCAAGGGACCGGGATGTCGGGCGAGCAGTACTTC.

J is TRBJ2-5 and V is TRBV9; TRBD2 agrees at 8 bases. Germline V CDR1 and CDR2: SGDLS, YYNGEE. The CDR3 consists of 14 residues. J gave up 7 bases and V 1 base, and 6 bases lay outside the gene matches. CDR3 sequence (DNA): TGTGCCAGCAGCGTAAGCGGGAGCGAGGGGACCCAGTACTTC. It yields the protein CASSVSGSEGTQYF.

This clonotype appeared a few times. This chain connects TRBV20-1 to TRBJ1-4; D gene ambiguous. Germline CDR1 reads DFQATT; CDR2 reads SNEGSKA (reference sequence). CDR3 length: 16 amino acids. With 2 bases removed from V and 0 bases from J, the gap between germline ends came to 13 bases. CDR3 region: CSARSASGTTNEKLFF. CDR3 nucleotides: TGCAGTGCTAGATCAGCGTCCGGGACAACTAATGAAAAACTGTTTTTT.

The CDR3 loop is CASSEFRVNYEQYF. For the CDR3, the DNA is TGCGCCAGCAGTGAGTTCAGGGTCAACTACGAGCAGTACTTC. The rearrangement links TRBV10-2 to TRBJ2-7; TRBD1 might be the D (5 bases). The CDR3 totals 14 residues. Per the germline V gene, CDR1 is WSHSY and CDR2 is SAAADI. V was trimmed by 1 base and J by 3 bases, leaving 10 bases between them.

This clonotype occurred many times. The V call is TRBV11-2, the J call TRBJ2-3; the D is unclear. Trimming stripped 2 bases from V and 2 bases from J, with 8 bases between. CDR3 length equals 14 residues. Germline assignment: CDR1 SGHAT and CDR2 FQNNGV. The CDR3 region is CASSLTRYTDTQYF. CDR3 nucleotides: TGTGCCAGCAGCTTAACCAGGTACACAGATACGCAGTATTTT.

V usage is TRBV7-2 and J usage is TRBJ2-3, with 7 bases matching TRBD2. V dropped 5 bases and J dropped 2; count of bases not matched to a gene: 10. Germline V gene data show CDR1 as SGHTA and CDR2 as FQGNSA. The CDR3 runs to 16 residues. The CDR3 region is CASSAGELFLTDTQYF. The CDR3 region has the DNA TGTGCCAGCAGCGCGGGGGAACTCTTCCTCACAGATACGCAGTATTTT. Drawing the rest from reference TRBV7-2 and TRBJ2-3, the complete variable domain is GAGVSQSPSNKVTEKGKDVELRCDPISGHTALYWYRQSLGQGLEFLIYFQGNSAPDKSGLPSDRFSAERTGGSVSTLTIQRTQQEDSAVYLCASSAGELFLTDTQYFGPGTRLTVL.

This sequence joins TRBV7-3 and TRBJ1-2, with D unclear. The CDR3 is 13 amino acids. Trimming took off 5 bases at V and 5 bases at J, with 12 bases between the two ends. The germline V gene has CDR1 SGHTA and CDR2 FQGTGA. The CDR3 is CASSRGFGYGYTF. DNA of the CDR3: TGTGCCAGCAGCCGAGGGTTTGGGTATGGCTACACCTTC.

The V and J genes are TRBV7-2 and TRBJ2-7; D uncertain. Trimming shortened V by 4 bases and J by 9 bases, and 13 bases separated the two germline ends. The CDR3 is 12 residues long. Germline V gives CDR1 SGHTA, CDR2 FQGNSA. Written as DNA, the CDR3 is TGTGCCAGCAGCTCCGAAGGTACCGGGCAGTACTTC. Translation gives CASSSEGTGQYF.

The chain employs TRBV12-5 and TRBJ2-1; tentative D call: TRBD1 (5 bases). V lost 6 bases to trimming and J lost 5 bases, with 8 bases between them. Germline CDR1 and CDR2: LGHNT and FRNRAP. The length of the CDR3 is 12 residues. CDR3: CASGDTDNEQFF. CDR3 coding DNA: TGTGCTAGTGGGGACACGGACAATGAGCAGTTCTTC.

In the case of this clonotype: Sequence at one end of the junction differs from germline and may be a read error. The chain carries TRBV12-5 and TRBJ2-7; no clear D gene. The CDR3 totals 12 residues. Germline loops: CDR1 LGHNT, CDR2 FRNRAP. The CDR3 coding sequence is TGTGCTGGTGGTTTGGGGATCTACGAGCAGTACTTC. As protein: CAGGLGIYEQYF.

This clonotype was observed a handful of times. The rearrangement joins TRBV10-2 to TRBJ1-2; 10 nucleotides line up with TRBD1. Per the germline V gene, CDR1 is WSHSY and CDR2 is SAAADI. After removal of 5 bases from V and 6 bases from J, the junction contained 3 bases not matched to a gene. This CDR3 region has 13 residues. CDR3 sequence reads: CASSWDRGNGYTF. The CDR3, as DNA: TGCGCCAGCAGTTGGGACAGGGGAAATGGCTACACCTTC.

In its sample, this clonotype was seen a few times. The V call is TRBV27, the J call TRBJ1-2, with 12 bases matching TRBD1. V lost 3 bases and J lost 8; bases outside the gene matches: 10. Germline CDR1 reads MNHEY; CDR2 reads SMNVEV (reference sequence). This CDR3 is 16 amino acids long. The CDR3 protein is CASSLTPGTGGLGYTF. CDR3 bases: TGTGCCAGCAGTTTGACACCCGGGACAGGGGGCCTCGGCTACACCTTC.